Included here is one T cell receptor (beta chain) sequence, with context. This clonotype has a count of ten or more. The antigen it binds to is not known. Base qualities were left out, and no much larger clone turns up one base away. This sample was taken from a study of CD8 T cells in ankylosing spondylitis (dated by TCRdb to the late 2010s). Study-wide context: T cell receptor beta repertoires were profiled in healthy donors and ankylosing spondylitis patients so that disease-linked TCR variants could be found. Peripheral blood was sampled, and synovial fluid was additionally collected from ankylosing spondylitis patients. The full study cohort was made up of about 25 ankylosing spondylitis patients and 108 healthy donors. Findings and caveats that apply to the study as a whole: The disease-linked clones were reported to be significantly enriched in matched synovial fluid samples from ankylosing spondylitis patients. Some TCR beta motif variants had previously been reported in synovial fluid and blood of reactive arthritis patients, which suggested common disease-initiation mechanisms. A TCR beta motif of fewer than 10 highly homologous amino acid variants appeared characteristic of blood from ankylosing spondylitis patients. The disease-linked clones showed a CD8+ phenotype and occurred at relatively low frequencies in peripheral blood.

At the junction V is shortened by 0 bases and J by 0 bases, with 9 bases in between. Taken from cysteine to phenylalanine, the CDR3 has 15 residues. The kept DNA is CDR3 alone, 45 bases in frame from the first base. Reading the germline V gene (reference sequence) gives CDR1 DFQATT and CDR2 SNEGSKA. Data came from an Illumina HiSeq 2500. Quantitative 5'-RACE with molecular barcodes was used to prepare TCR beta libraries. Concerning the study's data processing: A new computational method based on a probabilistic model of VDJ rearrangement was used to identify disease-linked TCR variants. TCRdb reworked the public reads: Q25 trimming with fastp, MiXCR clone assembly, productive beta chains retained. Rows merge per CDR3 protein into single entries with the most common DNA and genes. These V and J calls are TCRdb output, not the study's own analysis. This sample lists 200,000 to 250,000 distinct CDR3 sequences; roughly a tenth were detected once. The ten largest account for less than 25% of the sample.

The chain was built from TRBV20-1 and TRBJ1-3; the D gene cannot be named for sure. The receptor was isolated from a male donor with ankylosing spondylitis or in good health (not recorded which). Sequencing was performed on blood, either unsorted or a sorted T cell fraction (not recorded which). The nucleotides are TGCAGTGCTAGAGATAGCTGGAGCTCTGGAAACACCATATATTTT. It encodes CSARDSWSSGNTIYF.